This TCR beta chain is drawn from a study of spatial heterogeneity in lung cancer. Study-wide background: The donors, about 78 patients with untreated early-stage non-small cell lung cancer, provided the samples. Sequenced follow-up PBMC samples came a median of approximately 2 years after resection, where available.

In its sample, this clonotype was seen many times. The antigen is unknown. TCRdb fed the 5' RACE reads into MiXCR, producing one record per CDR3 protein. The table shows some 54,000 distinct CDR3 sequences, with around 6.7% occurring only once. Time point specified: blood at routine non-recurrence follow-up after resection. TCRs were sequenced from unsorted whole RNA of tumor, nontumor lung or PBMC. Study-wide points: Tumor TCRs that were ubiquitous and expanded showed up in blood more at resection than follow-up.

CDR3 length equals 16 residues. Germline CDR1 and CDR2: DFQATT and SNEGSKA (reference sequence). V was pared by 5 bases and J by 0 bases, with 18 bases between. The receptor was isolated from a female donor with early-stage non-small cell lung cancer. Sequenced material: PBMCs, taken at follow-up. This chain joins TRBV20-1 and TRBJ2-3; D may correspond to TRBD1 or TRBD2 (6 bases each). DNA of the CDR3: TGCAGTGCTTGGGGGGCGGGCAGCACTAGCACAGATACGCAGTATTTT. Its translation is CSAWGAGSTSTDTQYF.